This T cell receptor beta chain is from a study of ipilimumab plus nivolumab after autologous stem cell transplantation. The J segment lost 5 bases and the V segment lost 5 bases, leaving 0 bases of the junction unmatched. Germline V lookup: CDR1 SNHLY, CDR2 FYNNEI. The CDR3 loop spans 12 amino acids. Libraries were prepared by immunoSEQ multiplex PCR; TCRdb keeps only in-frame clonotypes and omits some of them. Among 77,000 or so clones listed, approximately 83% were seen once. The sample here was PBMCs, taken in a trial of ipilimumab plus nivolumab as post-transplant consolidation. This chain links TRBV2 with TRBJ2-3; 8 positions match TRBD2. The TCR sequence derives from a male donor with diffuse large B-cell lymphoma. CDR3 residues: CASSREGDTQYF. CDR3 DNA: TGTGCCAGCAGTCGGGAGGGAGATACGCAGTATTTT.